This T cell receptor (beta chain) was sequenced during a study of post-analysis software for immune sequencing data. Regarding the study as a whole: TRBV segments more frequent in patients than in controls numbered about 5 and included TRBV5-6, TRBV5-1 and TRBV20-1. Controls showed significantly higher normalized Chao1 diversity than did multiple sclerosis patients. Analysis by F measure revealed that same-batch samples clustered strongly together.

On this clonotype: What it recognizes is unknown.

Prepared TCR beta cDNA libraries contained unique molecular identifiers. T cells numbering 1 to 10 million yielded cDNA molecules that totaled roughly 500,000. TCRdb independently ran MiXCR on the PCR reads; one entry per CDR3 protein. Of roughly 870,000 distinct CDR3 sequences in the sample, about 53% were seen once. The germline V and J ends were trimmed by 5 bases and 11 bases, with 31 bases remaining between them. CDR3 length: 17 residues. Per germline, CDR1 SGHRS and CDR2 YFSETQ. The TCR comes from a girl aged 10-17 years with multiple sclerosis. Sequenced: blood. The chain couples TRBV5-1 to TRBJ2-5, with a possible D match to TRBD2 (6 bases). CDR3 sequence: CASSPEYQNRVSGEQYF. In nucleotides, the CDR3 is TGCGCCAGCAGTCCGGAGTACCAAAATCGAGTATCGGGGGAGCAGTACTTC.